This record looks at one T cell receptor beta chain sequence and its context. This sample stems from a study of CD8 T cells in Susac syndrome. Germline CDR1 SGHRS, CDR2 YFSETQ. The V gene end was trimmed by 2 bases and the J gene end by 8 bases; junction bases not matched to a gene: 9. The CDR3 runs 15 residues. An amount of RNA that ranged from about 0.45 to 1 ug was reverse transcribed with random hexamers. Amplification of TCR beta CDR3 spanned 54 Vbeta and 13 Jbeta via immunoSEQ multiplex PCR. MiXCR, applied by TCRdb to the immunoSEQ multiplex PCR reads, yields one record per CDR3 protein. Of 150,000 to 190,000 distinct CDR3 sequences listed, around 95% are singletons.

J is TRBJ2-1 and V is TRBV5-1, with 8 bases fitting TRBD1. Sequencing was carried out using CD8+ T cells from PBMCs. The receptor was isolated from a human donor with multiple sclerosis. CDR3 residues: CASSLRGQGAHEQFF. The CDR3 DNA follows: TGCGCCAGCAGCTTACGAGGTCAGGGGGCCCATGAGCAGTTCTTC.